A selection of T cell receptor beta chains follows, all from one sample in a study of T cell responses to AZD1222 COVID-19 vaccine. Sequencing used immunoSEQ multiplex PCR; TCRdb keeps in-frame clones, though not all of them. The sample has 150,000 or so clones, over 80% seen once. Source: peripheral blood, taken 28 days after the second AZD1222 dose. The receptors stem from an adult who received the AZD1222 COVID-19 vaccine. Both conserved end residues are part of each CDR3. The D gene is left open where the match is weak.

D gene	CDR3 length	J gene	V gene	CDR3 protein	CDR3 DNA
-	14	TRBJ1-5	TRBV5-6	CASSLGLINQPQHF	TGTGCCAGCAGCTTGGGACTTATCAATCAGCCCCAGCATTTT
-	18	TRBJ1-2	TRBV7-9	CASSLAKGPFPGDYGYTF	TGTGCCAGCAGCTTAGCGAAGGGACCTTTTCCAGGGGACTATGGCTACACCTTC
TRBD1	17	TRBJ1-2	TRBV7-2	CASSLEAGTGFDYGYTF	TGTGCCAGCAGCTTAGAAGCCGGGACAGGGTTTGACTATGGCTACACCTTC
-	15	TRBJ1-1	TRBV5-5	CASSSIRVANTEAFF	TGTGCCAGCAGCAGCATCAGGGTGGCGAACACTGAAGCTTTCTTT
-	16	TRBJ2-5	TRBV18	CASSPSGGKLQETQYF	TGTGCCAGCTCACCATCGGGCGGGAAATTACAAGAGACCCAGTACTTC
TRBD2	15	TRBJ2-3	TRBV29-1	CSVVQRDRSTDTQYF	TGCAGCGTTGTTCAGCGGGACCGAAGCACAGATACGCAGTATTTT
TRBD1	18	TRBJ1-1	TRBV9	CASSLQAGQGVRNTEAFF	TGTGCCAGCAGCCTGCAAGCGGGGCAGGGGGTTAGGAACACTGAAGCTTTCTTT
TRBD1	16	TRBJ2-5	TRBV9	CASSVGPGGVQETQYF	TGTGCCAGCAGCGTCGGCCCAGGGGGCGTCCAAGAGACCCAGTACTTC
-	15	TRBJ2-4	TRBV30	CAWSRGGGIEDIQYF	TGTGCCTGGAGTAGGGGCGGCGGGATTGAGGACATTCAGTACTTC
-	13	TRBJ1-2	TRBV18	CASSAGVPYGYTF	TGTGCCAGCTCAGCGGGGGTCCCCTATGGCTACACCTTC
TRBD1	15	TRBJ1-2	TRBV28	CASSIGTGKTYGYTF	TGTGCCAGCAGTATAGGGACAGGTAAAACCTATGGCTACACCTTC
-	14	TRBJ1-1	TRBV19	CASSRRGEDTEAFF	TGTGCCAGTAGTAGGAGGGGAGAGGACACTGAAGCTTTCTTT
TRBD2	16	TRBJ2-5	TRBV7-2	CASSLRTSGGAETQYF	TGTGCCAGCAGCCTCAGGACTAGCGGGGGGGCAGAGACCCAGTACTTC
TRBD2	14	TRBJ2-1	TRBV19	CASRTASGHNEQFF	TGTGCCAGTAGGACAGCTAGCGGCCACAATGAGCAGTTCTTC
-	12	TRBJ2-1	TRBV30	CAWGNLGPIQFF	TGTGCCTGGGGCAACCTCGGACCTATACAGTTCTTC
TRBD1	15	TRBJ1-4	TRBV19	CASSPQGALREKLFF	TGTGCCAGTAGTCCCCAGGGGGCCCTGAGGGAAAAACTGTTTTTT
-	13	TRBJ1-2	TRBV18	CASSPDFNYGYTF	TGTGCCAGCTCACCCGATTTTAACTATGGCTACACCTTC